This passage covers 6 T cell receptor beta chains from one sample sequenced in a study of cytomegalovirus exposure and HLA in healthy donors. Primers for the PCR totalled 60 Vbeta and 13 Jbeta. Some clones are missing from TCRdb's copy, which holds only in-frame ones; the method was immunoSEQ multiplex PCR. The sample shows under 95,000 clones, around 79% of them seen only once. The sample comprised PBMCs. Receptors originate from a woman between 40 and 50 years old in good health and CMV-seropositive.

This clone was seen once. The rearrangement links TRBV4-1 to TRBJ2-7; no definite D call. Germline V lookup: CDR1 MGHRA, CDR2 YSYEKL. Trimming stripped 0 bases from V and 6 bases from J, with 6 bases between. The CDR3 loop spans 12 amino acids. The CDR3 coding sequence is TGCGCCAGCAGCCAAGATCGCGGCGAGCAGTACTTC. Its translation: CASSQDRGEQYF.

CDR3 loop: CASSQEWVAGVGEQYF. In nucleotides, the CDR3 is TGTGCCAGCAGCCAAGAATGGGTAGCGGGAGTTGGGGAGCAGTACTTC. The V gene is TRBV14, the J gene TRBJ2-7; 9 bases agree with TRBD2. This CDR3 is built from 16 residues. With 0 bases clipped from V and 7 bases from J, the junction kept 10 bases outside the gene matches. The germline gives CDR1 SGHDN, CDR2 FVKESK. Full variable domain (remainder filled in from reference TRBV14 and TRBJ2-7): EAGVTQFPSHSVIEKGQTVTLRCDPISGHDNLYWYRRVMGKEIKFLLHFVKESKQDESGMPNNRFLAERTGGTYSTLKVQPAELEDSGVYFCASSQEWVAGVGEQYFGPGTRLTVT.

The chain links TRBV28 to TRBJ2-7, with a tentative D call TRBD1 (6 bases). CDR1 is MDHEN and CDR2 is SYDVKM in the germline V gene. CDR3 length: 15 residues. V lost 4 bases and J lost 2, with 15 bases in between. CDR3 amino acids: CASSSRTGNTYEQYF. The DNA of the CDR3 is TGTGCCAGCAGTTCCCGAACAGGGAACACCTACGAGCAGTACTTC. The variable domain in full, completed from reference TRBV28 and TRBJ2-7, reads DVKVTQSSRYLVKRTGEKVFLECVQDMDHENMFWYRQDPGLGLRLIYFSYDVKMKEKGDIPEGYSVSREKKERFSLILESASTNQTSMYLCASSSRTGNTYEQYFGPGTRLTVT.

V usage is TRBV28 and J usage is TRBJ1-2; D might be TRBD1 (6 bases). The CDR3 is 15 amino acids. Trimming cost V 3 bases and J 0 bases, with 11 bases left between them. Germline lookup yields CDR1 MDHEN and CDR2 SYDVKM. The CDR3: CASSFPGETNYGYTF. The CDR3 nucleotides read TGTGCCAGCAGTTTTCCAGGGGAAACTAACTATGGCTACACCTTC.

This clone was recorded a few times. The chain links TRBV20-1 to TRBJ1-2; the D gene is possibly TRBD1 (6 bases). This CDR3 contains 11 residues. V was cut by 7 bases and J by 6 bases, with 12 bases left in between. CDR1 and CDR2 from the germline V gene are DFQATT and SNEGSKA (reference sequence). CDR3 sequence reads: CSGGQNDGYTF. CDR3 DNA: TGCAGTGGGGGGCAGAACGATGGCTACACCTTC.

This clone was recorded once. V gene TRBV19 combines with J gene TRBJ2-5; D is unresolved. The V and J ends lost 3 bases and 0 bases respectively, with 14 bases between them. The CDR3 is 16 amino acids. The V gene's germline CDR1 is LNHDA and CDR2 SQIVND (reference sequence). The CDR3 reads CASSMRGSVNQETQYF. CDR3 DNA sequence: TGTGCCAGTAGTATGAGAGGCAGCGTAAACCAAGAGACCCAGTACTTC.